This TCR beta chain was sequenced during a study of siplizumab effects on memory and regulatory T cells. General study findings and limits: Apparently more diverse than memory cells, naive T cells also seemed major alloresponse contributors.

V shed 1 base and J 3 bases; nucleotides not matched to a gene: 3. The CDR3 runs to 15 residues. Germline-derived CDR1 and CDR2 are KGHSH and LQKENI. Per individual sample, 100,000 or so TCR templates were assayed. TCRdb's table, derived via immunoSEQ multiplex PCR, lists solely in-frame clones and lacks some. Of roughly 120,000 clones detected, 92% appear once; the ten largest clones hold approximately 0.73%. This clone has a handful of counts. Its specificity is not known. The sample comprised Tregs sorted from blood. The sequence came from a human donor in good health. V gene TRBV18 combines with J gene TRBJ2-3, with 8 bases lining up with TRBD2. CDR3 coding DNA: TGTGCCAGCTCACCACTTAGCGGGATGACAGATACGCAGTATTTT. As protein: CASSPLSGMTDTQYF.